The 18 T cell receptor beta chains in this list originate from one sample, sequenced in a study of glioma-infiltrating T cells. Using RNA template, CDR3s of TCR alpha and beta were amplified with iRepertoire arm-PCR. TCRdb redid the calling of the multiplex PCR reads with MiXCR, one entry per CDR3 protein. The repertoire holds under 200,000 distinct CDR3 sequences, 30% to 40% seen once, with around 21% in the top ten. The sample comprised glioma tissue, nonneoplastic brain tissue, or PBMCs (not recorded which). The receptors derive from a human donor with low-grade glioma or glioblastoma, undergoing nonglioma brain surgery, or in good health (not recorded which).

This chain connects TRBV30 to TRBJ2-7; D is possibly TRBD1 (5 bases). V was trimmed by 0 bases and J by 2 bases, leaving 11 bases between them. The CDR3 runs 14 residues. Germline assignment: CDR1 GTSNPN and CDR2 SVGIG (reference sequence). CDR3 sequence: CAWSVQAATYEQYF. CDR3 bases: TGTGCCTGGAGTGTACAGGCAGCCACCTACGAGCAGTACTTC.

Comment on this clonotype: Given the absence of the conserved phenylalanine or tryptophan at the CDR3 end, a read error is likely. The chain combines TRBV29-1 with TRBJ2-5; D is possibly TRBD1 (5 bases). Trimming left V 6 bases short and J 4 bases short, with 9 bases between. In germline, CDR1 is SQVTM, CDR2 ANQGSEA. The CDR3 spans 11 residues. The DNA for the CDR3 is TGCAGCGTCGAAAGGGGAGAGACCCAGTACTTA. Translation gives CSVERGETQYL.

This clonotype was found a few times. J is TRBJ1-2 and V is TRBV29-1, with unresolved D. Germline CDR1 SQVTM, CDR2 ANQGSEA. The CDR3 extends over 12 amino acids. V was trimmed by 6 bases and J by 7 bases, leaving 15 bases between them. CDR3 in amino acids: CSVLGGSGGYTF. CDR3 sequence (DNA): TGCAGCGTCTTGGGCGGCTCCGGTGGCTACACCTTC.

This chain links TRBV6-2 or TRBV6-3 with TRBJ2-7, with TRBD2 as a possible D gene (5 bases). This CDR3 spans 16 amino acids. Germline values: CDR1 MNHEY, CDR2 SVGEGT. Trimming pared 5 bases from V and 5 bases from J, leaving 22 bases between. CDR3 sequence: CASSALTGSSYHEQYF. Written as DNA, the CDR3 is TGTGCCAGCAGTGCCTTGACTGGGAGCTCCTACCACGAGCAGTACTTC.

This clonotype was seen many times. The CDR3 DNA is TGTGCCAGCAGTACTACAGGGGTGTCCTACGAGCAGTACTTC. It encodes CASSTTGVSYEQYF. The V gene is TRBV6-1, the J gene TRBJ2-7, with TRBD1 matching over 7 bases. In germline, CDR1 is MNHNS, CDR2 SASEGT. The CDR3 extends over 14 amino acids. V lost 5 bases to trimming and J lost 1 base; unmatched junction nucleotides: 5.

At least ten counts were recorded for this clonotype. V gene TRBV20-1 combines with J gene TRBJ2-7, with 11 bases fitting TRBD2. The CDR3 is made up of 14 amino acids. J was trimmed by 1 base and V by 6 bases; bases with no gene match: 5. Germline V CDR1 and CDR2: DFQATT, SNEGSKA (reference sequence). The CDR3 DNA sequence: TGCAGTGCGACTGGGACTAGCGGATCCTACGAGCAGTACTTC. Protein sequence: CSATGTSGSYEQYF.

This clonotype was picked up many times. The chain recombines TRBV7-2 with TRBJ2-3; 11 nucleotides align to TRBD2. The J segment lost 0 bases and the V segment lost 1 base, leaving 3 bases of the junction unmatched. The CDR3 is 17 residues long. Germline CDR1 reads SGHTA; CDR2 reads FQGNSA. The CDR3, as DNA: TGTGCCAGCAGCTTAGGACTAGCGGGACCTAGCACAGATACGCAGTATTTT. Its translation is CASSLGLAGPSTDTQYF.

At least ten counts were recorded for this clonotype. CDR3: CASSPGQFGVEQYF. DNA for the CDR3: TGTGCCAGCAGCCCAGGACAGTTTGGGGTCGAGCAGTACTTC. The rearrangement joins TRBV7-9 to TRBJ2-7; tentative D call: TRBD1 (6 bases). Between the trimmed V and J ends, which lost 5 bases and 6 bases, there was a span of 17 bases. CDR1 is SEHNR, CDR2 FQNEAQ, per germline (reference sequence). The CDR3 length is 14 residues.

Turning to this clonotype: A read error may be the cause here, since a much bigger clone is one base away. The rearrangement links TRBV4-2 to TRBJ2-3; D perhaps matches TRBD1 (5 bases). Germline V CDR1 and CDR2: LGHNA, YNFKEQ. This CDR3 spans 14 amino acids. CDR3 nucleotide sequence: TGTGCCAGCAAGCCAGGGCGAGCAACAGATACGAAGTATTTT. This codes for CASKPGRATDTKYF.

This clonotype showed up many times. This rearrangement joins TRBV6-1 to TRBJ2-1; D is undetermined. The V end was cut by 6 bases, the J end by 0 bases, with 18 bases between. Germline V gene lookup returns CDR1 MNHNS and CDR2 SASEGT. This CDR3 has 17 residues. The CDR3 region has the DNA TGTGCCAGCAGAAATCCTTTGACGGAGAGCTCCTACAATGAGCAGTTCTTC. It encodes CASRNPLTESSYNEQFF.

This clonotype has only one observation. The J gene is TRBJ1-2, the V gene TRBV29-1; D gene unclear. This CDR3 has 11 amino acids. The V gene lost 2 bases and the J gene lost 4 bases, with 5 bases spanning the gap. Germline loops: CDR1 SQVTM, CDR2 ANQGSEA. The DNA for the CDR3 is TGCAGCGTTGAATTGGGCTATGGCTACACCTTC. Amino acid sequence: CSVELGYGYTF.

This clonotype was recorded at least ten times. V gene TRBV20-1 combines with J gene TRBJ2-7, with D perhaps TRBD1 or TRBD2 (5 bases each). V dropped 1 base and J dropped 9 bases, with 7 bases sitting between them. Germline CDR1 reads DFQATT; CDR2 reads SNEGSKA (reference sequence). This CDR3 has 10 amino acids. The CDR3 DNA is TGCAGTGCTAGAGTCGGGGCGCAGTACTTC. This gives the protein CSARVGAQYF.

Only a few counts were recorded for this clonotype. V usage is TRBV19 and J usage is TRBJ2-1; D ambiguous. Trimming pared 5 bases from V and 0 bases from J, leaving 11 bases between. Per germline, CDR1 LNHDA and CDR2 SQIVND (reference sequence). The CDR3 has 15 residues. The DNA for the CDR3 is TGTGCCAGTAGTGTGACCGGCTCCTCCTACAATGAGCAGTTCTTC. It is translated as CASSVTGSSYNEQFF.

Ten or more counts support this clonotype. V gene TRBV6-1 combines with J gene TRBJ1-6; D possibly corresponds to TRBD1 (5 bases). The V and J ends lost 7 bases and 0 bases respectively, with 7 bases between them. This CDR3 has 14 residues. In germline, CDR1 is MNHNS, CDR2 SASEGT. Here the CDR3 reads CASIDSSYNSPLHF. The CDR3, as DNA: TGTGCCAGCATTGACAGCTCCTATAATTCACCCCTCCACTTT.

This clonotype showed up many times. V and J are TRBV5-4 and TRBJ2-7; 11 bases align to TRBD2. Germline values: CDR1 SGHNT, CDR2 YYREEE (reference sequence). The CDR3 contains 15 residues. Germline trimming cut 2 bases from V and 3 bases from J; bases unmatched to any gene: 4. CDR3 coding DNA: TGTGCCAGCAGCTTAACGACTAGCGGGATCTACGAGCAGTACTTC. Its translation is CASSLTTSGIYEQYF. Full variable domain (outside the CDR3, taken from reference TRBV5-4 and TRBJ2-7): ETGVTQSPTHLIKTRGQQVTLRCSSQSGHNTVSWYQQALGQGPQFIFQYYREEENGRGNFPPRFSGLQFPNYSSELNVNALELDDSALYLCASSLTTSGIYEQYFGPGTRLTVT.

Ten or more counts support this clonotype. This CDR3 reads CASSQGLGDGYTF. The CDR3 DNA follows: TGTGCCAGCAGCCAAGGGCTCGGTGATGGCTACACCTTC. The chain combines TRBV14 with TRBJ1-2; the D is unclear. This CDR3 is 13 amino acids long. Per the germline V gene, CDR1 is SGHDN and CDR2 is FVKESK. Trimming pared 1 base from V and 6 bases from J, leaving 9 bases between.

This clonotype was counted once. A read error may produce the germline difference seen at one junction end. The gene calls are TRBV4-3 and TRBJ1-6, with TRBD1 matching 9 bases. Germline assignment: CDR1 LGHNA and CDR2 YSLEER. This CDR3 is built from 17 residues. The CDR3 region is CASIQVLRTGANSPLHF. CDR3 nucleotide sequence: TGCGCCAGCATCCAAGTCCTCCGGACAGGGGCGAATTCACCCCTCCACTTT.

This chain links TRBV29-1 with TRBJ2-7; the match to TRBD2 covers 12 bases. The V gene's germline CDR1 is SQVTM and CDR2 ANQGSEA. This CDR3 has 14 amino acids. The J segment lost 4 bases and the V segment lost 7 bases, leaving 8 bases of the junction unmatched. CDR3 residues: CSARMTSGSYEQYF. CDR3 DNA sequence: TGCAGCGCTCGTATGACTAGCGGGAGTTACGAGCAGTACTTC.